Listed below are T cell receptor beta chains from one sample, sequenced in a study of long-term antiretroviral therapy in people with HIV. Generated by immunoSEQ multiplex PCR, the TCRdb table keeps only in-frame clones and is missing some. The sample has around 20,000 clones, around three quarters seen once; the top ten hold roughly a tenth. Sequences were derived from unsorted PBMCs, sampled 0.5 years before starting antiretroviral therapy. Every receptor here comes from a man between 18 and 29 years old with HIV. CDR3s include the opening cysteine and the closing phenylalanine or tryptophan. D genes are given only for firm matches. Clone sizes are given selectively: once, few, many, or a class where the clone is expanded.

j_call: TRBJ2-2
v_call: TRBV27
d_call: TRBD1
clone_size: few
cdr3_nt: TGTGCCAGCAGAGAGGGGGCTTATACCGGGGAGCTGTTTTTT
cdr3_aa: CASREGAYTGELFF

j_call: TRBJ2-7
v_call: TRBV7-6
d_call: NA
clone_size: NA
cdr3_nt: TGTGCCAGCAGCGAAGGGACGGCTTCCTACGAGCAGTACTTC
cdr3_aa: CASSEGTASYEQYF

j_call: TRBJ2-1
v_call: TRBV7-9
d_call: NA
clone_size: NA
cdr3_nt: TGTGCCAGCAGCTCAACTACCAGGGGCAATGAGCAGTTCTTC
cdr3_aa: CASSSTTRGNEQFF

j_call: TRBJ1-1
v_call: TRBV7-9
d_call: NA
clone_size: NA
cdr3_nt: TGTGCCAGCAGCTTAGTTGCTCTTGAGAACACTGAAGCTTTCTTT
cdr3_aa: CASSLVALENTEAFF

j_call: TRBJ1-2
v_call: TRBV5-1
d_call: NA
clone_size: NA
cdr3_nt: TGCGCCAGCAGCTTGGAAATGGGCAGGGCCGACATTAACTATGGCTACACCTTC
cdr3_aa: CASSLEMGRADINYGYTF

j_call: TRBJ2-1
v_call: TRBV5-1
d_call: NA
clone_size: NA
cdr3_nt: TGCGCCAGCAGCTTGGCGGGAGTTAGCTCCTACAATGAGCAGTTCTTC
cdr3_aa: CASSLAGVSSYNEQFF

j_call: TRBJ1-2
v_call: TRBV5-6
d_call: TRBD1
clone_size: NA
cdr3_nt: TGTGCCAGCAGCTTGGTGGCAGGGGGGAACTATGGCTACACCTTC
cdr3_aa: CASSLVAGGNYGYTF

j_call: TRBJ2-3
v_call: TRBV19
d_call: NA
clone_size: NA
cdr3_nt: TGTGCCAGTAGTATAGTACCTAGCCTCCACGATTATACGCAGTATTTT
cdr3_aa: CASSIVPSLHDYTQYF

j_call: TRBJ1-5
v_call: TRBV6-5
d_call: TRBD1
clone_size: few
cdr3_nt: TGTGCCAGCAGTCCTCAGGGGGGAAGCAATCAGCCCCAGCATTTT
cdr3_aa: CASSPQGGSNQPQHF

j_call: TRBJ2-1
v_call: TRBV19
d_call: NA
clone_size: NA
cdr3_nt: TGTGCCAGTAGCGAGGGGTTCCACTCCTACAATGAGCAGTTCTTC
cdr3_aa: CASSEGFHSYNEQFF

j_call: TRBJ2-7
v_call: TRBV7-9
d_call: TRBD2
clone_size: NA
cdr3_nt: TGTGCCAGCAGCCCGACTAGCGGGAGCCCCTACGAGCAGTACTTC
cdr3_aa: CASSPTSGSPYEQYF

j_call: TRBJ2-2
v_call: TRBV6-6
d_call: NA
clone_size: NA
cdr3_nt: TGTGCCAGCAGTAACCTTCGGGGGTCGAACACCGGGGAGCTGTTTTTT
cdr3_aa: CASSNLRGSNTGELFF

j_call: TRBJ2-4
v_call: TRBV6-6
d_call: NA
clone_size: NA
cdr3_nt: TGTGCCAGCAGACTACCGGGACTCCCTGATCCCGACATTCAGTACTTC
cdr3_aa: CASRLPGLPDPDIQYF

j_call: TRBJ2-3
v_call: TRBV6-5
d_call: TRBD2
clone_size: NA
cdr3_nt: TGTGCCAGCAGTTACGGCGGGAGCGCAGATACGCAGTATTTT
cdr3_aa: CASSYGGSADTQYF

j_call: TRBJ2-5
v_call: TRBV27
d_call: NA
clone_size: NA
cdr3_nt: TGTGCCAGCAGCTCTGGGATTACGGCTCAAGAGACCCAGTACTTC
cdr3_aa: CASSSGITAQETQYF

j_call: TRBJ2-7
v_call: TRBV12-5
d_call: NA
clone_size: NA
cdr3_nt: TGTGCTAGTGGTTTCTCATACGAGCAGTACTTC
cdr3_aa: CASGFSYEQYF

j_call: TRBJ2-1
v_call: TRBV19
d_call: TRBD2
clone_size: NA
cdr3_nt: TGTGCCAGTAGCGCCGGACTAGCGGGAGGGCCAATGGGACGCAATGAGCAGTTCTTC
cdr3_aa: CASSAGLAGGPMGRNEQFF

j_call: TRBJ2-1
v_call: TRBV7-3
d_call: TRBD2
clone_size: once
cdr3_nt: TGTGCCAGCAGCTTGGAGGGACTAGCGGGAGGGGGGTACAATGAGCAGTTCTTC
cdr3_aa: CASSLEGLAGGGYNEQFF

j_call: TRBJ1-1
v_call: TRBV7-9
d_call: NA
clone_size: NA
cdr3_nt: TGTGCCAGCAGCTTAGGGGGCAGCAACACTGAAGCTTTCTTT
cdr3_aa: CASSLGGSNTEAFF

j_call: TRBJ2-3
v_call: TRBV11-2
d_call: NA
clone_size: NA
cdr3_nt: TGTGCCAGCAGCTTAGGATGGCAAGGCACAGATACGCAGTATTTT
cdr3_aa: CASSLGWQGTDTQYF

j_call: TRBJ2-7
v_call: TRBV19
d_call: NA
clone_size: medium-sized
cdr3_nt: TGTGCCAGTTCGCACAGGTACGAGCAGTACTTC
cdr3_aa: CASSHRYEQYF

j_call: TRBJ2-7
v_call: TRBV27
d_call: TRBD2
clone_size: NA
cdr3_nt: TGTGCCAGCAGTCGGTTAAGCGGGAGTTCCTACGAGCAGTACTTC
cdr3_aa: CASSRLSGSSYEQYF

j_call: TRBJ2-1
v_call: TRBV13
d_call: TRBD1
clone_size: once
cdr3_nt: TGTGCCAGCAGCCCCCTGGGACAGGGGGGGAGTGAGCAGTTCTTC
cdr3_aa: CASSPLGQGGSEQFF

j_call: TRBJ2-7
v_call: TRBV6-6
d_call: TRBD1
clone_size: NA
cdr3_nt: TGTGCCAGCAGTCCTCGGACAGGGCCCTCCTACGAGCAGTACTTC
cdr3_aa: CASSPRTGPSYEQYF

j_call: TRBJ2-1
v_call: TRBV2
d_call: NA
clone_size: NA
cdr3_nt: TGTGCCAGCAGTGAATATTACGGTACGGTTATGAGAGAAAATGAGCAGTTCTTC
cdr3_aa: CASSEYYGTVMRENEQFF

j_call: TRBJ1-1
v_call: TRBV4-1
d_call: NA
clone_size: NA
cdr3_nt: TGCGCCAGCAGCCCATCACCCCGGGAGGGAGCTTTCTTT
cdr3_aa: CASSPSPREGAFF

j_call: TRBJ1-2
v_call: TRBV19
d_call: NA
clone_size: few
cdr3_nt: TGTGCCAGCGCGCCCCAAAACCGGGGGGGGCATGGCTACACCTTC
cdr3_aa: CASAPQNRGGHGYTF

j_call: TRBJ2-7
v_call: TRBV25-1
d_call: TRBD2
clone_size: NA
cdr3_nt: TGTGCCAGCAGTGTGGGGACTAGCGGGATCTGGGGCGAGCAGTACTTC
cdr3_aa: CASSVGTSGIWGEQYF

j_call: TRBJ1-1
v_call: TRBV28
d_call: TRBD1
clone_size: NA
cdr3_nt: TGTGCCAGCAGCCTCCCAGGGGGAAGGACTGAAGCTTTCTTT
cdr3_aa: CASSLPGGRTEAFF

j_call: TRBJ2-3
v_call: TRBV10-1
d_call: TRBD2
clone_size: few
cdr3_nt: TGCGCCAGCCTCGGGACTAGCGGGAGGGGAGCTGATACGCAGTATTTT
cdr3_aa: CASLGTSGRGADTQYF

j_call: TRBJ1-1
v_call: TRBV29-1
d_call: NA
clone_size: NA
cdr3_nt: TGCAGCGTCTACTTTTTAGGGTTGGGTGCTGAAGCTTTCTTT
cdr3_aa: CSVYFLGLGAEAFF

j_call: TRBJ2-1
v_call: TRBV10-3
d_call: TRBD2
clone_size: NA
cdr3_nt: TGTGCCATCAGTGAGTTGGCCGGGACTAGCAATGAGCAGTTCTTC
cdr3_aa: CAISELAGTSNEQFF

j_call: TRBJ2-1
v_call: TRBV7-6
d_call: NA
clone_size: NA
cdr3_nt: TGTGCCAGCAGCGATACCGCGGGGACCTACAATGAGCAGTTCTTC
cdr3_aa: CASSDTAGTYNEQFF

j_call: TRBJ1-1
v_call: TRBV4-1
d_call: NA
clone_size: NA
cdr3_nt: TGCGCCAGCAGCCAAGTTACAGGGAAGTCCGCTGAAGCTTTCTTT
cdr3_aa: CASSQVTGKSAEAFF

j_call: TRBJ1-1
v_call: TRBV4-3
d_call: NA
clone_size: NA
cdr3_nt: TGCGCCAGCAGCCAAGATCGGGGGGGAGGCACTGAAGCTTTCTTT
cdr3_aa: CASSQDRGGGTEAFF

j_call: TRBJ2-7
v_call: TRBV4-3
d_call: NA
clone_size: NA
cdr3_nt: TGCGCCAGCAGCCAAGGTCTCCAGCTATACGAGCAGTACTTC
cdr3_aa: CASSQGLQLYEQYF

j_call: TRBJ2-3
v_call: TRBV7-3
d_call: TRBD2
clone_size: NA
cdr3_nt: TGTGCCAGCAGCTTGACTAGCGGGAGCACAGATACGCAGTATTTT
cdr3_aa: CASSLTSGSTDTQYF

j_call: TRBJ1-5
v_call: TRBV5-1
d_call: NA
clone_size: NA
cdr3_nt: TGCGCCAGCAGCTTACAGGATGCTCAGCCCCAGCATTTT
cdr3_aa: CASSLQDAQPQHF

j_call: TRBJ2-7
v_call: TRBV6-5
d_call: NA
clone_size: NA
cdr3_nt: TGTGCCAGCAGTTACCGGGCCTCCTACGAGCAGTACTTC
cdr3_aa: CASSYRASYEQYF

j_call: TRBJ2-2
v_call: TRBV19
d_call: NA
clone_size: NA
cdr3_nt: TGTGCCAGTAGTATTATGGTCCCCGGGGAGCTGTTTTTT
cdr3_aa: CASSIMVPGELFF

j_call: TRBJ2-7
v_call: TRBV27
d_call: TRBD1
clone_size: NA
cdr3_nt: TGTGCCAGCAGGCCTACAGGGGGCATCCACGAGCAGTACTTC
cdr3_aa: CASRPTGGIHEQYF

j_call: TRBJ2-1
v_call: TRBV27
d_call: NA
clone_size: NA
cdr3_nt: TGTGCCAGCCGAGGGTCATACGCTGAGCAGTTCTTC
cdr3_aa: CASRGSYAEQFF